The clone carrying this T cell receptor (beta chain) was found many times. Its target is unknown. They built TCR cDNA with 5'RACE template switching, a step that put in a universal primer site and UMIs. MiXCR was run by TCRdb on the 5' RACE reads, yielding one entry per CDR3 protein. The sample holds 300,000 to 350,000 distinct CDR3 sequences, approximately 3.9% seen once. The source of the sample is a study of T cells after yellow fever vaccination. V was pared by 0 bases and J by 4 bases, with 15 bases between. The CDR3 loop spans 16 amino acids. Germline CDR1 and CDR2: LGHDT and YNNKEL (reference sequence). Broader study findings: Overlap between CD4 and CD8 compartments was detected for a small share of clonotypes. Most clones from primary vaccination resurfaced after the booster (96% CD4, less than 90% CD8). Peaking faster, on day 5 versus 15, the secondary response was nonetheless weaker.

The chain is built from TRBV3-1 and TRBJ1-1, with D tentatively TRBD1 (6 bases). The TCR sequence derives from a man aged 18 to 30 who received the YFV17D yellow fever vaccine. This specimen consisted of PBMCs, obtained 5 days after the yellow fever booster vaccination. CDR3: CASSQDREGGVTEAFF. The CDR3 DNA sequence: TGTGCCAGCAGCCAAGATCGTGAAGGGGGAGTCACTGAAGCTTTCTTT. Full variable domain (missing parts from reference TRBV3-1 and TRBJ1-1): DTAVSQTPKYLVTQMGNDKSIKCEQNLGHDTMYWYKQDSKKFLKIMFSYNNKELIINETVPNRFSPKSPDKAHLNLHINSLELGDSAVYFCASSQDREGGVTEAFFGQGTRLTVV.